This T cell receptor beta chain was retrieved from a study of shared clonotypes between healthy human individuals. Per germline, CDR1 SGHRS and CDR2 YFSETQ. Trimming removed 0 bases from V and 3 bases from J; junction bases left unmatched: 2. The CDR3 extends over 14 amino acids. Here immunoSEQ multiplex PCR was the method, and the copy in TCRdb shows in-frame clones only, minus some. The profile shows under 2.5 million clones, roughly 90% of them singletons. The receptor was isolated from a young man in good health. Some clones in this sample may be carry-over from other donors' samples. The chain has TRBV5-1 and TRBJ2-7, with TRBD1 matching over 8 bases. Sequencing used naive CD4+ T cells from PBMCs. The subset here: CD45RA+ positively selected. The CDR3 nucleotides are TGCGCCAGCAGCTTGGCCGGGACAGGCTACGAGCAGTACTTC. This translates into CASSLAGTGYEQYF.